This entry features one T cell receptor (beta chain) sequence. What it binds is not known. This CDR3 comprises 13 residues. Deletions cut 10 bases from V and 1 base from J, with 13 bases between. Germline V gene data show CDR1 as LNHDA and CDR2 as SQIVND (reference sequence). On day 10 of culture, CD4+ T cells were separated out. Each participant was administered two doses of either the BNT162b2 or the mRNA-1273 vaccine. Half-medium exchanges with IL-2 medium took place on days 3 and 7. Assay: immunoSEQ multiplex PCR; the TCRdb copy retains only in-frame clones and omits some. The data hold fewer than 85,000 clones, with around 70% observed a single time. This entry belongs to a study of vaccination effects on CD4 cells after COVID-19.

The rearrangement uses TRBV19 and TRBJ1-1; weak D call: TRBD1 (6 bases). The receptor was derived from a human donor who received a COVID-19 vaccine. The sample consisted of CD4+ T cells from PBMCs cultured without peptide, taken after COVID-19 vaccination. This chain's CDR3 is CAKIGGENTEAFF. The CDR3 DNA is TGTGCCAAGATAGGGGGAGAGAACACTGAAGCTTTCTTT.